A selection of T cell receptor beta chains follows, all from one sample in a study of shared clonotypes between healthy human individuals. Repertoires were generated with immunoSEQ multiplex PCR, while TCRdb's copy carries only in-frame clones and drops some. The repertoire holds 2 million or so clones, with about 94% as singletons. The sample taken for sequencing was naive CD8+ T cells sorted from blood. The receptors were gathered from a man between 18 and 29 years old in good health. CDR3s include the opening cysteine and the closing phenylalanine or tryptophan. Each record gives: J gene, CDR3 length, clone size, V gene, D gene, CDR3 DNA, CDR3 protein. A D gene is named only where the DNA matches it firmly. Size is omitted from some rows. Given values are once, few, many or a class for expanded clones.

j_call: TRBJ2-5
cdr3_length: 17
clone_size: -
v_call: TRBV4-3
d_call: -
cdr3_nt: TGCGCCAGCAGCCAAGATCTGGGGAGTGCGGTACAAGAGACCCAGTACTTC
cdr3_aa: CASSQDLGSAVQETQYF

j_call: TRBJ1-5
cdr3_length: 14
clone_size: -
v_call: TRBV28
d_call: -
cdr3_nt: TGTGCCAGCAGTTTGAGAGGGGGGCGGCAGCCCCAGCATTTT
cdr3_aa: CASSLRGGRQPQHF

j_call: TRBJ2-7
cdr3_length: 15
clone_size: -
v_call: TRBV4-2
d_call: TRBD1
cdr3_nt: TGTGCCAGCAGGATAGGACAGGGGGCCTCCTACGAGCAGTACTTC
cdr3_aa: CASRIGQGASYEQYF

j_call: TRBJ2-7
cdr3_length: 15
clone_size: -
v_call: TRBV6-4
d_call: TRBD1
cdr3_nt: TGTGCCAGCAGCGGCGGACAGGGTTACTCCTACGAGCAGTACTTC
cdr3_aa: CASSGGQGYSYEQYF

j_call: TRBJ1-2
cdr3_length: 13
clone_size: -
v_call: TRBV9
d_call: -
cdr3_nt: TGTGCCAGCAGCGTAGGGATAGGGTATGGCTACACCTTC
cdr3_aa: CASSVGIGYGYTF

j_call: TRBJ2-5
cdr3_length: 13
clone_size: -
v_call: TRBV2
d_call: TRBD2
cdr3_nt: TGTGCCAGCAGTTCGCGGGGGACCGAGACCCAGTACTTC
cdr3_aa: CASSSRGTETQYF

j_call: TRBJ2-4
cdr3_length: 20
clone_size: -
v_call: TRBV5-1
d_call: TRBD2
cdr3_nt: TGCGCCAGCAGCCCGGCGGGGGGACTAGCGGAGTTTGAAACGAAAAACATTCAGTACTTC
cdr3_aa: CASSPAGGLAEFETKNIQYF

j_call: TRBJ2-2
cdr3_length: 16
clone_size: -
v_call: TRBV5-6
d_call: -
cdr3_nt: TGTGCCAGCAGCTTGGTAACAGTCCGAGACACCGGGGAGCTGTTTTTT
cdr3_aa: CASSLVTVRDTGELFF

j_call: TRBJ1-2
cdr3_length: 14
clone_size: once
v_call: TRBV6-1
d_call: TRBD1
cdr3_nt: TGTGCCAGCAGTGAACTCAGGGGGCTTAATGGCTACACCTTC
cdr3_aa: CASSELRGLNGYTF

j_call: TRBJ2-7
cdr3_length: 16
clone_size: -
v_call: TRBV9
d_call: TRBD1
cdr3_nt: TGTGCCAGCAGCGTAAACCCCCGGACAGGATCCTACGAGCAGTACTTC
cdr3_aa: CASSVNPRTGSYEQYF